This TCR beta chain was identified during a study of identical twins. Whole-study findings and limits: Among beta out-of-frame sequences, excess sharing between twins appeared weaker. Within cord blood, abundant beta clonotypes carried fewer insertions, but memory repertoires showed no such trend.

MiXCR was run by TCRdb on the 5' RACE reads, yielding one entry per CDR3 protein. Found here are some 500,000 distinct CDR3 sequences, around 20% of them singletons; the top ten hold roughly 0.91%. The CDR3 totals 18 residues. About this clonotype: Antigen: not known.

The same sample was also studied in work on T cells expressing NK-cell markers. As reported in that work: What remained unclear was the HCMV specificity of expanded NKG2C+ T cell clones.

The sample consisted of CD4+ T cells sorted from blood. V is TRBV12-2 and J is TRBJ2-7. TRBV12-2 counts as a pseudogene. This TCR was sampled from a woman aged 18-29 years in good health. The DNA for the CDR3 is TGTGCAAGTCGCTTAGCGTGTACTGCCAGCGGGAGTCACGACGAGCAGTACTTC. The encoded protein is CASRLACTASGSHDEQYF.